This T cell receptor (beta chain) was found in a study of T cells in Graves' hyperthyroidism and ophthalmopathy. Amplified TCR beta CDR3 regions derived from RNA transcripts. The HTBI primer set drove a first-round RT-PCR of the TCR CDR3. TCRdb itself ran the multiplex PCR reads through MiXCR, one entry per CDR3 protein. The table shows 550,000 to 800,000 distinct CDR3 sequences, with 15% to 20% occurring only once. V lost 0 bases and J lost 5; bases outside the gene matches: 6. The CDR3 contains 17 residues. Germline V CDR1 and CDR2: SGDLS, YYNGEE. Stable disease denoted Graves' hyperthyroidism without ophthalmopathy progression within 18 months. This clonotype has ten or more counts.

Specimen: blood. The V call is TRBV9, the J call TRBJ2-6; 9 bases map to TRBD1. This receptor was taken from a man aged 50-60 years with Graves' hyperthyroidism. CDR3 region: CASSVAPGQGWANVLTF. CDR3 bases: TGTGCCAGCAGCGTAGCCCCCGGACAGGGGTGGGCCAACGTCCTGACTTTC.